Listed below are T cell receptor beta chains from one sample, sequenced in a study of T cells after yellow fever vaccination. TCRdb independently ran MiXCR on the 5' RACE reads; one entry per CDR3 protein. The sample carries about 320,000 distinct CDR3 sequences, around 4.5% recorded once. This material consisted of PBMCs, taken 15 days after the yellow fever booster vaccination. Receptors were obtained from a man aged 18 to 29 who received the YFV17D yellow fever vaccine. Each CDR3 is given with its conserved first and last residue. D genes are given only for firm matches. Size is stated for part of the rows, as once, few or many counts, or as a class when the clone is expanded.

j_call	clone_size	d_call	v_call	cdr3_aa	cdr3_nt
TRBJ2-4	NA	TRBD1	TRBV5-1	CASSADRGGNIQYF	TGCGCCAGCAGCGCCGACAGGGGCGGGAACATTCAGTACTTC
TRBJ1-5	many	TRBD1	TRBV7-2	CASSLMGQVNQPQHF	TGTGCCAGCAGCTTAATGGGACAGGTAAATCAGCCCCAGCATTTT
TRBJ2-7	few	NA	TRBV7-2	CASSFRLSLGEQYF	TGTGCCAGCAGCTTTAGACTAAGCCTCGGGGAGCAGTACTTC
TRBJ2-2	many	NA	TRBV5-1	CASSLVGSQNTGELFF	TGCGCCAGCAGCTTGGTAGGCAGCCAAAACACCGGGGAGCTGTTTTTT
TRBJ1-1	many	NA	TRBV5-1	CASSASSEDTEAFF	TGCGCCAGCAGCGCCTCGTCAGAAGACACTGAAGCTTTCTTT
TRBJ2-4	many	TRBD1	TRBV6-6	CASRTDRTKNIQYF	TGTGCCAGCAGGACGGACAGGACGAAAAACATTCAGTACTTC
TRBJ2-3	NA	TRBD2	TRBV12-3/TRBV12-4	CASSKAGGRADTQYF	TGTGCCAGCAGCAAAGCGGGGGGCCGCGCAGATACGCAGTATTTT
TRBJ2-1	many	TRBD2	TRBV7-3	CASSWGTSGGYNEQFF	TGTGCCAGCAGCTGGGGGACTAGCGGGGGATACAATGAGCAGTTCTTC
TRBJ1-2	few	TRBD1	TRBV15	CATSRDRPYNYGYTF	TGTGCCACCAGCAGGGACAGGCCCTATAACTATGGCTACACCTTC
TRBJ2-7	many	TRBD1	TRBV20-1	CSAGTAALYEQYF	TGCAGTGCTGGGACAGCAGCCCTCTACGAGCAGTACTTC
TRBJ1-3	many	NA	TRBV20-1	CSAPWRGSSGNTIYF	TGCAGTGCTCCTTGGCGGGGGAGCTCTGGAAACACCATATATTTT